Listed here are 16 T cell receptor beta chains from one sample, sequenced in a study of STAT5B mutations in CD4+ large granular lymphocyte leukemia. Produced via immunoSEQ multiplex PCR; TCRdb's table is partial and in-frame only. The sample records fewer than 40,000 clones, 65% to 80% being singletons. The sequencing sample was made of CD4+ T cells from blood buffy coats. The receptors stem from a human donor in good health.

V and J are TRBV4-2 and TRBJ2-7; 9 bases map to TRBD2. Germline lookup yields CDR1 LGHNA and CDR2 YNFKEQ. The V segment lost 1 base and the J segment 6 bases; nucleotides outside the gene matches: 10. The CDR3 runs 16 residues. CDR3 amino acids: CASSQASAGGRPEQYF. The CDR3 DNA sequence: TGTGCCAGCAGCCAAGCTTCAGCGGGGGGCCGTCCCGAGCAGTACTTC.

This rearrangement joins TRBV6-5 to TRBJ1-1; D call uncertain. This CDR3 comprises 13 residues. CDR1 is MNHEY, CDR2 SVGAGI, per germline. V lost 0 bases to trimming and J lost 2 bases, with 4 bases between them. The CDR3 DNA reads TGTGCCAGCAGTTACTCGGTTAACACTGAAGCTTTCTTT. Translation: CASSYSVNTEAFF.

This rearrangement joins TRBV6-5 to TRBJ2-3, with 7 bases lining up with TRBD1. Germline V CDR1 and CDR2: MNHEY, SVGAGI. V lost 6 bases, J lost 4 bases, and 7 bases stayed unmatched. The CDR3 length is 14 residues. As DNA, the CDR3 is TGTGCCAGCAGCACGACAGGGCCCTCAGATACGCAGTATTTT. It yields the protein CASSTTGPSDTQYF.

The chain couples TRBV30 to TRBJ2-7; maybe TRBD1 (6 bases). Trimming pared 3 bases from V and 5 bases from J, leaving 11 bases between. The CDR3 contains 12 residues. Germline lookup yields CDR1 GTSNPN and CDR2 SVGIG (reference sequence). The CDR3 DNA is TGTGCCTGGAGCCCCCAGGGGAACGAGCAGTACTTC. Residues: CAWSPQGNEQYF.

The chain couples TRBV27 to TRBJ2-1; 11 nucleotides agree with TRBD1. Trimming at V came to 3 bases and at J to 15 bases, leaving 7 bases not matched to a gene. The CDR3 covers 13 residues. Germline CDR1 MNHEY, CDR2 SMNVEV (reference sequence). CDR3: CASSLGDRGEWFF. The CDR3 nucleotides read TGTGCCAGCAGTTTGGGGGACAGGGGGGAATGGTTCTTC.

CDR3 sequence (DNA): TGTGCCAGTAACATACAAAGGGGAAATCAGCCCCAGCATTTT. Amino acids: CASNIQRGNQPQHF. The chain carries TRBV19 and TRBJ1-5; possibly TRBD1 for D (5 bases). CDR3 length: 14 residues. Germline V gene sequence: CDR1 LNHDA, CDR2 SQIVND (reference sequence). V gave up 7 bases and J gave up 4 bases, with 14 bases separating them.

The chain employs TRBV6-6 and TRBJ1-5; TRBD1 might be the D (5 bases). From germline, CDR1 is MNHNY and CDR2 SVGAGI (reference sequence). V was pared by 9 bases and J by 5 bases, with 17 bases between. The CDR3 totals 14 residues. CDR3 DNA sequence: TGTGCCAGTAGGGATTCGGGAGGGGATCAGCCCCAGCATTTT. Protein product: CASRDSGGDQPQHF.

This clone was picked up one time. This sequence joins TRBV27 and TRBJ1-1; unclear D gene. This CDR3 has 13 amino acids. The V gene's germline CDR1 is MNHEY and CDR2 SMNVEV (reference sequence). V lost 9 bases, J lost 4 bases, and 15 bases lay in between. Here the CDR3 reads CASRERGATEAFF. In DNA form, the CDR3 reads TGTGCCAGTAGGGAGAGAGGAGCCACTGAAGCTTTCTTT.

Here the CDR3 DNA reads TGTGCCAGCAGCTTAGTGGCGGTGAACACTGAAGCTTTCTTT. Protein: CASSLVAVNTEAFF. The chain combines TRBV11-2 with TRBJ1-1; D is unclear. Germline CDR1 SGHAT, CDR2 FQNNGV. The CDR3 is 14 residues long. V was cut by 1 base and J by 0 bases, with 6 bases left in between.

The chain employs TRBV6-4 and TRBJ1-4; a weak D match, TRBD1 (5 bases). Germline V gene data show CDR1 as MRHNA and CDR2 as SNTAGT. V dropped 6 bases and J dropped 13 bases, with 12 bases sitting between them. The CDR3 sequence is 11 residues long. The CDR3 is CASSYRMSLFF. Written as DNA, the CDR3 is TGTGCCAGCAGCTACAGGATGTCACTGTTTTTT.

CDR3 bases: TGTGCCAGCAGTCCGGGACTAGCGGTACAAGAGACCCAGTACTTC. Protein: CASSPGLAVQETQYF. This chain joins TRBV6-1 and TRBJ2-5; TRBD2 matches 11 bases. The V and J ends lost 5 bases and 2 bases, in that order; junction bases with no gene match: 4. Germline V gene lookup returns CDR1 MNHNS and CDR2 SASEGT. The CDR3 is 15 amino acids.

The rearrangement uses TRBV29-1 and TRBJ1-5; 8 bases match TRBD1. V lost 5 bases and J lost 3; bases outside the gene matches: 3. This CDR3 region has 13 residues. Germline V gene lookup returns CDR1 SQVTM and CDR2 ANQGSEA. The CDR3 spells CSVQTGDNQPQHF. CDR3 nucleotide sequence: TGCAGCGTTCAGACAGGGGACAATCAGCCCCAGCATTTT.

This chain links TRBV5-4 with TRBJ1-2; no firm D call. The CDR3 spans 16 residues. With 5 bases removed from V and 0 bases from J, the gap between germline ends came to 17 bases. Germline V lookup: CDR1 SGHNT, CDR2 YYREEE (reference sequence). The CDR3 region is CASSEGAARANYGYTF. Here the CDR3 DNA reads TGTGCCAGCAGTGAGGGTGCAGCCCGAGCTAACTATGGCTACACCTTC.

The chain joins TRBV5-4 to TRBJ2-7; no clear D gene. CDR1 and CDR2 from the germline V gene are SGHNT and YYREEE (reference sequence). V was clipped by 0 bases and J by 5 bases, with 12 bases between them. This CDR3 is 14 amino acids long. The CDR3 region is CASSLGTFRDEQYF. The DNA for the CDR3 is TGTGCCAGCAGCTTGGGTACGTTTCGGGACGAGCAGTACTTC.

CDR3 DNA: TGTGCCAGCTCACCAGAGGGAGACTATGGCTACACCTTC. It translates to CASSPEGDYGYTF. V is TRBV18 and J is TRBJ1-2; no clear D. Germline V lookup: CDR1 KGHSH, CDR2 LQKENI. Between the trimmed V and J ends, which lost 2 bases and 3 bases, there was a span of 7 bases. The CDR3 has 13 amino acids. The full variable domain, completed using reference TRBV18 and TRBJ1-2, is NAGVMQNPRHLVRRRGQEARLRCSPMKGHSHVYWYRQLPEEGLKFMVYLQKENIIDESGMPKERFSAEFPKEGPSILRIQQVVRGDSAAYFCASSPEGDYGYTFGSGTRLTVV.

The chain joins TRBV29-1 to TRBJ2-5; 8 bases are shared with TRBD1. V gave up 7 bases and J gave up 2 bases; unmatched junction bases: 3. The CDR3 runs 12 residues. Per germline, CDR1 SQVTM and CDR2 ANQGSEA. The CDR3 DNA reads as TGCAGCGGATACAGGGGGCAAGAGACCCAGTACTTC. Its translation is CSGYRGQETQYF.